A single sample is the source of the 20 T cell receptor beta chains below, sequenced in a study of STAT5B mutations in CD4+ large granular lymphocyte leukemia. TCRdb's copy holds only in-frame clones and misses some; the assay was immunoSEQ multiplex PCR. The data contain 25,000 to 35,000 clones, roughly 76% of them singletons. Sequenced material: CD4+ T cells from blood buffy coats. All receptors come from a human donor in good health.

The genes are TRBV7-9 and TRBJ2-3; D gene unclear. Per germline, CDR1 SEHNR and CDR2 FQNEAQ (reference sequence). The CDR3 is 13 amino acids. V was shortened by 5 bases and J by 2 bases, with 8 bases between the two germline ends. The CDR3 sequence: CASSPHNTDTQYF. CDR3 nucleotide sequence: TGTGCCAGCAGCCCCCACAACACAGATACGCAGTATTTT. The entire variable domain, with the rest obtained from reference TRBV7-9 and TRBJ2-3, is as follows: DTGVSQNPRHKITKRGQNVTFRCDPISEHNRLYWYRQTLGQGPEFLTYFQNEAQLEKSRLLSDRFSAERPKGSFSTLEIQRTEQGDSAMYLCASSPHNTDTQYFGPGTRLTVL.

This clone was detected only once. This chain joins TRBV7-2 and TRBJ2-5; 12 bases map to TRBD1. Germline V gene lookup returns CDR1 SGHTA and CDR2 FQGNSA. The CDR3 totals 15 residues. V dropped 1 base and J dropped 5; count of bases not matched to a gene: 2. The CDR3 nucleotides are TGTGCCAGCAGCTTAGTGGGGACAGGGGGCGAGACCCAGTACTTC. As protein: CASSLVGTGGETQYF.

The chain joins TRBV6-4 to TRBJ2-3, with 10 nucleotides matching TRBD2. Germline V lookup: CDR1 MRHNA, CDR2 SNTAGT. This CDR3 is 16 amino acids long. Unmatched junction bases numbered 9, after V lost 4 bases and J lost 5 bases. CDR3 amino acids: CASSGLAGGWEDTQYF. The DNA for the CDR3 is TGTGCCAGCAGTGGTTTAGCGGGAGGTTGGGAAGATACGCAGTATTTT.

This chain uses TRBV7-2 with TRBJ2-6; D is undetermined. V was pared by 6 bases and J by 0 bases, with 6 bases between. CDR3 length equals 14 residues. The germline V gene has CDR1 SGHTA and CDR2 FQGNSA. The CDR3 sequence: CASSVNSGANVLTF. CDR3 nucleotides: TGTGCCAGCAGTGTGAACTCTGGGGCCAACGTCCTGACTTTC.

J is TRBJ2-7 and V is TRBV28; D gene unclear. This CDR3 has 13 residues. Germline V gene data show CDR1 as MDHEN and CDR2 as SYDVKM. The V and J ends lost 2 bases and 0 bases respectively, with 5 bases between them. This CDR3 reads CASSLPSSYEQYF. The CDR3 nucleotides are TGTGCCAGCAGTTTACCCAGCTCCTACGAGCAGTACTTC.

This chain connects TRBV18 to TRBJ1-4; 8 nucleotides align to TRBD1. The CDR3 is 16 amino acids. V shed 3 bases and J 5 bases; nucleotides not matched to a gene: 8. Per germline, CDR1 KGHSH and CDR2 LQKENI. This CDR3 reads CASSPGRDRINEKLFF. The CDR3 DNA reads as TGTGCCAGCTCACCTGGACGGGACAGGATAAATGAAAAACTGTTTTTT.

The chain recombines TRBV12-1 with TRBJ2-7; the tabulated D call, TRBD1, remains unverified against the DNA. TRBV12-1 is listed as a pseudogene. The length of the CDR3 is 14 residues. CDR3 bases: TGTGCCAGCAGCTCCGTGGACATAAGTATCGAGCAGTACTTC. Translating gives CASSSVDISIEQYF.

This rearrangement joins TRBV5-1 to TRBJ2-2; 14 nucleotides line up with TRBD2. Germline V gene data show CDR1 as SGHRS and CDR2 as YFSETQ. CDR3 length: 19 residues. The ends lost 3 bases at V and 6 bases at J; junction bases unmatched: 13. The DNA for the CDR3 is TGCGCCAGCAGCTGGAGTGAGGGACTAGCGGGAGTAGGGGCCGGGGAGCTGTTTTTT. It translates to CASSWSEGLAGVGAGELFF. Complete variable domain (other parts from reference TRBV5-1 and TRBJ2-2): KAGVTQTPRYLIKTRGQQVTLSCSPISGHRSVSWYQQTPGQGLQFLFEYFSETQRNKGNFPGRFSGRQFSNSRSEMNVSTLELGDSALYLCASSWSEGLAGVGAGELFFGEGSRLTVL.

The chain is built from TRBV5-4 and TRBJ2-1; TRBD2 aligns across 8 bases. J gave up 9 bases and V 0 bases, and 8 bases lay outside the gene matches. Germline CDR1 and CDR2: SGHNT and YYREEE (reference sequence). This CDR3 region has 15 residues. The DNA for the CDR3 is TGTGCCAGCAGCTTGGGGGGACTAGATATGGGTGAGCAGTTCTTC. Its translation is CASSLGGLDMGEQFF.

The chain has TRBV28 and TRBJ1-4; 12 nucleotides match TRBD1. Germline-derived CDR1 and CDR2 are MDHEN and SYDVKM. The trim removed 8 bases at V and 5 bases at J, leaving 12 bases unmatched. There are 17 residues in the CDR3. The CDR3 DNA is TGTGCCAGCGGGAAGGGACAGGGGGCCCCGAGGAATGAAAAACTGTTTTTT. Translation gives CASGKGQGAPRNEKLFF.

The chain combines TRBV2 with TRBJ1-5; the match to TRBD1 covers 7 bases. CDR3 length equals 14 residues. CDR1 and CDR2 (germline): SNHLY, FYNNEI. V lost 8 bases to trimming and J lost 4 bases; unmatched junction nucleotides: 8. CDR3 amino acids: CASAEGRGNQPQHF. The CDR3 DNA is TGTGCCAGCGCCGAGGGCAGGGGGAATCAGCCCCAGCATTTT.

This sequence joins TRBV2 and TRBJ2-5, with TRBD2 matching over 14 bases. V trimming: 6 bases; J trimming: 5 bases; junction bases outside the gene matches: 5. Germline CDR1 SNHLY, CDR2 FYNNEI. The CDR3 consists of 15 residues. CDR3 nucleotides: TGTGCCAGCAGGATGGGACTAGCGGGGGTGGAGACCCAGTACTTC. It translates to CASRMGLAGVETQYF.

The chain couples TRBV7-2 to TRBJ2-5; 7 bases fit TRBD2. The J call may be incorrect, as the DNA end agrees better with TRBJ2-7. Germline lookup yields CDR1 SGHTA and CDR2 FQGNSA. This CDR3 is 14 amino acids long. CDR3 bases: TGTGCCAGCAGCTTAGGCCTAGCGGAGAACGAGCAGTACTTC. Encoded protein: CASSLGLAENEQYF.

The genes are TRBV11-1 and TRBJ2-7, with TRBD2 identical over 7 bases. The CDR3 length is 14 residues. J gave up 3 bases and V 1 base, and 3 bases lay outside the gene matches. Germline values: CDR1 SGHAT, CDR2 FQDESV (reference sequence). The CDR3 reads CASSLGSGVYEQYF. DNA for the CDR3: TGTGCCAGCAGCTTAGGCAGCGGGGTCTACGAGCAGTACTTC.

The gene calls are TRBV14 and TRBJ2-1; a possible D gene is TRBD2 (5 bases). CDR3 length: 13 amino acids. With 0 bases removed from V and 9 bases from J, the gap between germline ends came to 9 bases. The V gene's germline CDR1 is SGHDN and CDR2 FVKESK. The CDR3 protein is CASSQDSEGEQFF. The CDR3 DNA reads as TGTGCCAGCAGCCAAGATAGCGAGGGTGAGCAGTTCTTC. Together with reference TRBV14 and TRBJ2-1, the CDR3 gives the full variable domain: EAGVTQFPSHSVIEKGQTVTLRCDPISGHDNLYWYRRVMGKEIKFLLHFVKESKQDESGMPNNRFLAERTGGTYSTLKVQPAELEDSGVYFCASSQDSEGEQFFGPGTRLTVL.

This clone was observed a single time. The gene calls are TRBV4-1 and TRBJ1-2; the D is unclear. CDR3 length equals 16 residues. The germline gives CDR1 MGHRA, CDR2 YSYEKL. Trimming shortened V by 3 bases and J by 3 bases, and 17 bases separated the two germline ends. The CDR3 region has the DNA TGCGCCAGCAGCCAGGGCCTAGCCCTACTAGACTATGGCTACACCTTC. It yields the protein CASSQGLALLDYGYTF.

V usage is TRBV7-2 and J usage is TRBJ1-2, with unresolved D. Germline V gene lookup returns CDR1 SGHTA and CDR2 FQGNSA. The CDR3 covers 15 residues. V was pared by 1 base and J by 6 bases, with 15 bases between. In DNA, the CDR3 is TGTGCCAGCAGCTTAGATCGGGTTGCTGATCATGGCTACACCTTC. Translation gives CASSLDRVADHGYTF.

The chain uses TRBV6-1 and TRBJ1-4; D remains unclear. This CDR3 has 14 residues. Germline V gene sequence: CDR1 MNHNS, CDR2 SASEGT. The V and J ends lost 7 bases and 5 bases respectively, with 14 bases between them. CDR3: CASTQGRPNEKLFF. The CDR3 coding sequence is TGTGCCAGCACCCAAGGACGACCGAATGAAAAACTGTTTTTT.

The chain joins TRBV5-8 to TRBJ2-3; D unresolved. CDR1 SGHTS and CDR2 YDEGEE come from the germline V gene. CDR3 length equals 14 residues. V was pared by 6 bases and J by 1 base, with 12 bases between. The CDR3, as DNA: TGTGCCAGCATGTTCGGGCCCCGCACAGATACGCAGTATTTT. It encodes CASMFGPRTDTQYF. Combining the CDR3 with reference TRBV5-8 and TRBJ2-3 gives the whole variable domain EAGVTQSPTHLIKTRGQQATLRCSPISGHTSVYWYQQALGLGLQFLLWYDEGEERNRGNFPPRFSGRQFPNYSSELNVNALELEDSALYLCASMFGPRTDTQYFGPGTRLTVL.

V and J are TRBV27 and TRBJ2-1; 9 bases map to TRBD2. The V and J ends lost 0 bases and 8 bases, in that order; junction bases with no gene match: 5. Germline lookup yields CDR1 MNHEY and CDR2 SMNVEV (reference sequence). CDR3 size: 15 residues. This CDR3 reads CASSLSAGGGDEQFF. Written as DNA, the CDR3 is TGTGCCAGCAGTTTATCGGCGGGGGGGGGTGATGAGCAGTTCTTC.